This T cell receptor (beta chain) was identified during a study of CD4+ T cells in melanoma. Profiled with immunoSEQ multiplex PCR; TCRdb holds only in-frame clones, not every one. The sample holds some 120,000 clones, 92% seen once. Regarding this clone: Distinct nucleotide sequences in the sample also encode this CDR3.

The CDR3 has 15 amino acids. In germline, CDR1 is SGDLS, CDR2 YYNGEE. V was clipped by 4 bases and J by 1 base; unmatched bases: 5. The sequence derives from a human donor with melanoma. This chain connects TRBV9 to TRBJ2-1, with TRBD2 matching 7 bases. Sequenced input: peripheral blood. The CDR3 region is CASSPQRGSYNEQFF. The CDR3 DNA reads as TGTGCCAGCAGCCCACAGCGGGGTTCCTACAATGAGCAGTTCTTC.